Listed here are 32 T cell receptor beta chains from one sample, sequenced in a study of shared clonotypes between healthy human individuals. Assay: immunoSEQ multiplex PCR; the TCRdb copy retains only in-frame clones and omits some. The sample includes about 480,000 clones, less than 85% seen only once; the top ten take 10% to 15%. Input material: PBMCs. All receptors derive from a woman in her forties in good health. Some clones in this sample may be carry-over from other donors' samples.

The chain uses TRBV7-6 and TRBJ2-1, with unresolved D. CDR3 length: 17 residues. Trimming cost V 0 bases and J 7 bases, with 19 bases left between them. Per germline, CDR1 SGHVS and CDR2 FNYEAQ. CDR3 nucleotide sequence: TGTGCCAGCAGCTTAGCGCCCGCGGAGCCCCCCTCGAATGAGCAGTTCTTC. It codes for CASSLAPAEPPSNEQFF.

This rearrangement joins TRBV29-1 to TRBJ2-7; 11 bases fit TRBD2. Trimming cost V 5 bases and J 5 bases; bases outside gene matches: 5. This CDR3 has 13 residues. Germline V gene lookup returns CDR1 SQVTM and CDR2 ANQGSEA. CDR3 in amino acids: CSVRLAGFHEQYF. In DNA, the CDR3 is TGCAGCGTTAGACTAGCGGGATTCCACGAGCAGTACTTC.

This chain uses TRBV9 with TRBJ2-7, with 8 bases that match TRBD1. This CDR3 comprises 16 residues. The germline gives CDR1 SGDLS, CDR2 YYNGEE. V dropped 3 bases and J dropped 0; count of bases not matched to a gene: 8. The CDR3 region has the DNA TGTGCCAGCAGCGGGGGACAGGCAATACCCTCCTACGAGCAGTACTTC. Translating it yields CASSGGQAIPSYEQYF.

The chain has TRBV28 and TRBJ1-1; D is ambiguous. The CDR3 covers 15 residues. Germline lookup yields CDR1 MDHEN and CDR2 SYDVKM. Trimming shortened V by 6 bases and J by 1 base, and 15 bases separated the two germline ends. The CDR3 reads CASRLGRVKNTEAFF. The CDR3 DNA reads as TGTGCCAGCAGGCTGGGGAGGGTTAAGAACACTGAAGCTTTCTTT. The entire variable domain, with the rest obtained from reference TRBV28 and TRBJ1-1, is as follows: DVKVTQSSRYLVKRTGEKVFLECVQDMDHENMFWYRQDPGLGLRLIYFSYDVKMKEKGDIPEGYSVSREKKERFSLILESASTNQTSMYLCASRLGRVKNTEAFFGQGTRLTVV.

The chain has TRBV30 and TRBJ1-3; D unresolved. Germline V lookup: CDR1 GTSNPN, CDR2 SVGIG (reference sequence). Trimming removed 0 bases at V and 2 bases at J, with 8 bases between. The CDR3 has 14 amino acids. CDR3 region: CAWSVPGAGNTIYF. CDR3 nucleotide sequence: TGTGCCTGGAGTGTCCCCGGGGCTGGAAACACCATATATTTT.

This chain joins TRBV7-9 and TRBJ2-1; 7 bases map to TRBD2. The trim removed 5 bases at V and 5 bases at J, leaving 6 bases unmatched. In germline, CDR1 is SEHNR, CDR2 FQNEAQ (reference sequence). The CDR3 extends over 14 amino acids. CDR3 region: CASSRDYWNNEQFF. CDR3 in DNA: TGTGCCAGCAGCCGGGACTATTGGAACAATGAGCAGTTCTTC.

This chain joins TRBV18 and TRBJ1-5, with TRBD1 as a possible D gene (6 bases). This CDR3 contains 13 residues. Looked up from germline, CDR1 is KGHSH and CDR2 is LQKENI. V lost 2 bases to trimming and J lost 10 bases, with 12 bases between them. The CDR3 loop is CASSPTGNFPQHF. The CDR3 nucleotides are TGTGCCAGCTCACCAACAGGGAATTTTCCCCAGCATTTT.

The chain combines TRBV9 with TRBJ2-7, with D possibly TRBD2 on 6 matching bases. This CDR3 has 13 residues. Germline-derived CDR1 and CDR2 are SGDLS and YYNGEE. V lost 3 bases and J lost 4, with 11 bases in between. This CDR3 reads CASSDRGGYEQYF. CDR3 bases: TGTGCCAGCAGCGATCGAGGAGGGTACGAGCAGTACTTC.

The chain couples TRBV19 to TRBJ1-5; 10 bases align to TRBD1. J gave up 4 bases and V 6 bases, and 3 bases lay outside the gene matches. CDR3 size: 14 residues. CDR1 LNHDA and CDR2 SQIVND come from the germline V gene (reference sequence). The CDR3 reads CASSLDRGNQPQHF. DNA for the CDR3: TGTGCCAGTAGCCTGGACAGGGGGAATCAGCCCCAGCATTTT.

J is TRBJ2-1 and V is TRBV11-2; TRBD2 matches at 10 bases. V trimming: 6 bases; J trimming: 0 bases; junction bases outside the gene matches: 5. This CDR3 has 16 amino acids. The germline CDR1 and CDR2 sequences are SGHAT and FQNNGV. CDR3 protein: CASRSSSGSSYNEQFF. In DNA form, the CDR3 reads TGTGCCAGCAGGTCCTCTAGCGGGAGCTCCTACAATGAGCAGTTCTTC.

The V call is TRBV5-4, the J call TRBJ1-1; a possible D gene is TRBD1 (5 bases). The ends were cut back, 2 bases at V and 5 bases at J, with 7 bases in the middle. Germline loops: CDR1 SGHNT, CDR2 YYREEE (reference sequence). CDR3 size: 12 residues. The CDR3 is CASSFRGTEAFF. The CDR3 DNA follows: TGTGCCAGCAGCTTTAGGGGTACTGAAGCTTTCTTT.

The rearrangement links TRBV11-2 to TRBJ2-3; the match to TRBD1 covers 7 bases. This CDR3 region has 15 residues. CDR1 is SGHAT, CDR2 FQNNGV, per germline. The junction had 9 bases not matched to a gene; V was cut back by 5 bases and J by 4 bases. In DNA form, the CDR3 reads TGTGCCAGCAGCCCCAGGGGGTCTGTCGCAGATACGCAGTATTTT. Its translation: CASSPRGSVADTQYF.

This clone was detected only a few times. The CDR3 loop is CASRNVVEFF. The CDR3 bases are TGTGCCAGCAGAAATGTCGTCGAGTTCTTC. V gene TRBV2 combines with J gene TRBJ2-1; D not certain. This CDR3 comprises 10 residues. Trimming pared 6 bases from V and 14 bases from J, leaving 11 bases between. CDR1 and CDR2 from the germline V gene are SNHLY and FYNNEI.

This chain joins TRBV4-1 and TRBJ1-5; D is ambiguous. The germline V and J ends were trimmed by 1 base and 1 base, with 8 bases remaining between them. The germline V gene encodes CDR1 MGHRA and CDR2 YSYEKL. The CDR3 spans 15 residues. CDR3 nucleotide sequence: TGCGCCAGCAGCCAAGGGTCGTGGAGCAATCAGCCCCAGCATTTT. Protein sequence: CASSQGSWSNQPQHF.

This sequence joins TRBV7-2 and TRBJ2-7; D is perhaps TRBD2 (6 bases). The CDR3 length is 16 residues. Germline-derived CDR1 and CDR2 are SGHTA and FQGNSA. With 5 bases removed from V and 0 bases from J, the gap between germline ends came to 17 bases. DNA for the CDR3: TGTGCCAGCAGCGTGGCCGGGACTCAAAGCTCCTACGAGCAGTACTTC. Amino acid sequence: CASSVAGTQSSYEQYF.

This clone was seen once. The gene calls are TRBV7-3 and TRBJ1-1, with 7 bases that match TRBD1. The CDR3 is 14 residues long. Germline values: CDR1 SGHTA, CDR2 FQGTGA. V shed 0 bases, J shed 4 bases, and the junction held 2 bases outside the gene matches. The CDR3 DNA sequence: TGTGCCAGCAGCTTAACGGGGACAGTCACTGAAGCTTTCTTT. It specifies CASSLTGTVTEAFF. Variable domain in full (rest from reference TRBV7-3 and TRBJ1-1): GAGVSQTPSNKVTEKGKYVELRCDPISGHTALYWYRQSLGQGPEFLIYFQGTGAADDSGLPNDRFFAVRPEGSVSTLKIQRTERGDSAVYLCASSLTGTVTEAFFGQGTRLTVV.

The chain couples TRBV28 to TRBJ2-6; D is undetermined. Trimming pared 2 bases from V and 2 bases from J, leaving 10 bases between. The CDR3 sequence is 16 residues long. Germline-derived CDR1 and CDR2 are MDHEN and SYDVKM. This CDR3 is CASSLPDGAGANVLTF. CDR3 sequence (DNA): TGTGCCAGCAGTTTACCCGATGGGGCTGGGGCCAACGTCCTGACTTTC.

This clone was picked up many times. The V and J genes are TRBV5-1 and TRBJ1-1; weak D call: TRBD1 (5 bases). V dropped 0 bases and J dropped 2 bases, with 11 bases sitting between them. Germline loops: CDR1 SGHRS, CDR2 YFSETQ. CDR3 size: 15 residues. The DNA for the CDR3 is TGCGCCAGCAGCTTGGGCGAGACAGCCAACACTGAAGCTTTCTTT. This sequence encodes CASSLGETANTEAFF.

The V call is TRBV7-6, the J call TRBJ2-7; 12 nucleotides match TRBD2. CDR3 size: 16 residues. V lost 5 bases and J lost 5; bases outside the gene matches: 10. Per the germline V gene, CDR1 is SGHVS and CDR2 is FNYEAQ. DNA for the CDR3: TGTGCCAGCAGCCACGCCCTGACTAGCGGGAGTGACGAGCAGTACTTC. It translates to CASSHALTSGSDEQYF.

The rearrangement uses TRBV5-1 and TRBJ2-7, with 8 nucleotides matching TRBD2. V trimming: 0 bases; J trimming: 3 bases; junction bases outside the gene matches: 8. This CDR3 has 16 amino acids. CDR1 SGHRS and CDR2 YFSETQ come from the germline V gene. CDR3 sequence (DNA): TGCGCCAGCAGCTTGGTTGATGGGACTAGGGACTACGAGCAGTACTTC. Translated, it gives CASSLVDGTRDYEQYF.

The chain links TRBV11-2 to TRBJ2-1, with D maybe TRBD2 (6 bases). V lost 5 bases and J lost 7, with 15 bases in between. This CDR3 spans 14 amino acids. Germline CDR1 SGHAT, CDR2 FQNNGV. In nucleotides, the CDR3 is TGTGCCAGCAGCCCCGCGGGGAGTAATAATGAGCAGTTCTTC. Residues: CASSPAGSNNEQFF.

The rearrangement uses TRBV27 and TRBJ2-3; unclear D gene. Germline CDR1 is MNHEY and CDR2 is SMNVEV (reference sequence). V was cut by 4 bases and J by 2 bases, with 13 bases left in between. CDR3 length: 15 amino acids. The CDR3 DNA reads TGTGCCAGCAGTTCCCCCTTAAACTACACAGATACGCAGTATTTT. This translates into CASSSPLNYTDTQYF.

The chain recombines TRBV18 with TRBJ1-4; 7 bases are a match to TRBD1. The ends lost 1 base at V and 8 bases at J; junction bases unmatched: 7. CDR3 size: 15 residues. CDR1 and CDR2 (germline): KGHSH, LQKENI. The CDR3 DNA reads TGTGCCAGCTCACCACGGGACAGAAGGGGAGAAAAACTGTTTTTT. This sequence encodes CASSPRDRRGEKLFF.

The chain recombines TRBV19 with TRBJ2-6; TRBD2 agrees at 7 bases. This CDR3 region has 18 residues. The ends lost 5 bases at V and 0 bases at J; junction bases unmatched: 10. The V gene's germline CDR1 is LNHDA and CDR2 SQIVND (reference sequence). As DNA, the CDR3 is TGTGCCAGTAGTCCGTCAGCGGGAACAATCTCTGGGGCCAACGTCCTGACTTTC. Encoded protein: CASSPSAGTISGANVLTF.

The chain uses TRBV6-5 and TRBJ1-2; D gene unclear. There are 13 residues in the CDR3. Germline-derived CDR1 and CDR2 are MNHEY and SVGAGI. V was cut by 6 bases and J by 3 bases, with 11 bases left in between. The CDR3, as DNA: TGTGCCAGCAGGGAGGACGGGGACTATGGCTACACCTTC. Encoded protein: CASREDGDYGYTF.

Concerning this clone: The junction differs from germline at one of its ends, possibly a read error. The CDR3 region has the DNA TGTGCTAGCAGCTTAGAGGCTAGCGTATCAGATACGCAGTATTTT. It codes for CASSLEASVSDTQYF. The chain combines TRBV7-7 with TRBJ2-3; the D gene is possibly TRBD2 (6 bases). The CDR3 covers 15 residues. Germline-derived CDR1 and CDR2 are SSHAT and FNYEAQ (reference sequence).

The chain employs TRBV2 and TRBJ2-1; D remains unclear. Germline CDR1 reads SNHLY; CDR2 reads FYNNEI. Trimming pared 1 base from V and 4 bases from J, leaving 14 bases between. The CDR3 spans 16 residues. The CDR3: CASSEVEHLFYNEQFF. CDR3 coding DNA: TGTGCCAGCAGTGAAGTTGAGCACCTCTTTTACAATGAGCAGTTCTTC.

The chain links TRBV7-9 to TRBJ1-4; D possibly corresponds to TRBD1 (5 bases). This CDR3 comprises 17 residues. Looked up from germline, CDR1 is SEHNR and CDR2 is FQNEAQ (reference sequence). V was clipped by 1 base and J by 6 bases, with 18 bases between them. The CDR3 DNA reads TGTGCCAGCAGCTTAGGTACGGGGCCCTCGGGAGATGAAAAACTGTTTTTT. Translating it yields CASSLGTGPSGDEKLFF.

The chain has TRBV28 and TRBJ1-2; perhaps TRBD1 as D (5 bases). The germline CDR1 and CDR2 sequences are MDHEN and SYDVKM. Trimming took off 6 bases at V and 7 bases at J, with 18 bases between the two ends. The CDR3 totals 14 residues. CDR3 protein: CASRPPGRGAGYTF. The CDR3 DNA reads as TGTGCCAGCAGGCCCCCAGGGAGAGGGGCTGGCTACACCTTC.

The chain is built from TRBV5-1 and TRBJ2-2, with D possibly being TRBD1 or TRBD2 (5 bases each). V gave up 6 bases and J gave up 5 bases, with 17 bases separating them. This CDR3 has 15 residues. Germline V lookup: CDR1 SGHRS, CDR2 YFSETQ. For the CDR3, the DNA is TGCGCCAGCACCCGAGGGGCAGTTGGGACCGGGGAGCTGTTTTTT. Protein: CASTRGAVGTGELFF. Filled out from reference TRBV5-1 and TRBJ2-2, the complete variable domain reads KAGVTQTPRYLIKTRGQQVTLSCSPISGHRSVSWYQQTPGQGLQFLFEYFSETQRNKGNFPGRFSGRQFSNSRSEMNVSTLELGDSALYLCASTRGAVGTGELFFGEGSRLTVL.

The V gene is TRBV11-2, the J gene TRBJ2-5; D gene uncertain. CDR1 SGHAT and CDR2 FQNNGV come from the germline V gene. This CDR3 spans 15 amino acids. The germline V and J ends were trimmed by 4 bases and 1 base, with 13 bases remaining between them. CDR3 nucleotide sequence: TGTGCCAGCAGCTCCCTCGGATTTGGCCAAGAGACCCAGTACTTC. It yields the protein CASSSLGFGQETQYF.

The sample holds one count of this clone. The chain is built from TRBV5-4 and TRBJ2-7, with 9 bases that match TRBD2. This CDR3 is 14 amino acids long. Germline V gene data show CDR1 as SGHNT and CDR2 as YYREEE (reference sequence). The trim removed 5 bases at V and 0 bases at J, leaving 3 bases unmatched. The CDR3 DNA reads TGTGCCAGCAGTAATAGCGGGAGCTCCTACGAGCAGTACTTC. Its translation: CASSNSGSSYEQYF. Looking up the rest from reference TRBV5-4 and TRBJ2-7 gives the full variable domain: ETGVTQSPTHLIKTRGQQVTLRCSSQSGHNTVSWYQQALGQGPQFIFQYYREEENGRGNFPPRFSGLQFPNYSSELNVNALELDDSALYLCASSNSGSSYEQYFGPGTRLTVT.